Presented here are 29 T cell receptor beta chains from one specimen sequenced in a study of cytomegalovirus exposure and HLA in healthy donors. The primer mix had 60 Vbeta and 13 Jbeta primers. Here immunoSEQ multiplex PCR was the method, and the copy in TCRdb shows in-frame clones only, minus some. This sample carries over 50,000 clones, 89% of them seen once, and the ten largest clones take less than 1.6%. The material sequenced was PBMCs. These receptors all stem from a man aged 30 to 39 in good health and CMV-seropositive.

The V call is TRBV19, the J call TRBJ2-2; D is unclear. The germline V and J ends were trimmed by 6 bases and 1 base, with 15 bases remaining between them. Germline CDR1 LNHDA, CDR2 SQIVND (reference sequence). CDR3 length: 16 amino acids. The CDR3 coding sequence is TGTGCCAGTAGCACTACGTGGGTTAGGAACACCGGGGAGCTGTTTTTT. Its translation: CASSTTWVRNTGELFF.

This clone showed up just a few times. CDR3 nucleotide sequence: TGTGCCAGCAGTTTGAGGGAGGAACCCACCGGGGAGCTGTTTTTT. Translating it yields CASSLREEPTGELFF. This rearrangement joins TRBV6-5 to TRBJ2-2; possible D gene TRBD2, 6 bases. The CDR3 length is 15 residues. Per the germline V gene, CDR1 is MNHEY and CDR2 is SVGAGI. Deletions cut 4 bases from V and 4 bases from J, with 13 bases between.

As DNA, the CDR3 is TGTGCCAGCAGCGTGGGGGGGCCCACTTACAATGAGCAGTTCTTC. Its translation is CASSVGGPTYNEQFF. The V call is TRBV28, the J call TRBJ2-1, with D perhaps matching TRBD2 (7 bases). There are 15 residues in the CDR3. V was pared by 6 bases and J by 4 bases, with 16 bases between. Germline values: CDR1 MDHEN, CDR2 SYDVKM.

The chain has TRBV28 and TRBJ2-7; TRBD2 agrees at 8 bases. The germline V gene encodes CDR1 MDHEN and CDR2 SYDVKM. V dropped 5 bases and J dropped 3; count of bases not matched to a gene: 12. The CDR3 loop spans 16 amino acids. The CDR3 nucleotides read TGTGCCAGCAGTCAAGGCAGCGGGGGTATCGTCTACGAGCAGTACTTC. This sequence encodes CASSQGSGGIVYEQYF.

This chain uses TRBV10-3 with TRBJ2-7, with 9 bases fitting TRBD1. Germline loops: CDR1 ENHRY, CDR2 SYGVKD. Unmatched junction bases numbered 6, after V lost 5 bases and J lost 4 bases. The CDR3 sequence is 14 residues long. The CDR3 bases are TGTGCCATCAGTACCGGACAGGGGTGGTACGAGCAGTACTTC. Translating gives CAISTGQGWYEQYF.

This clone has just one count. The CDR3 DNA is TGTGCCAGCTCACCAGGACAGGTGGGCACTGAAGCTTTCTTT. It yields the protein CASSPGQVGTEAFF. V gene TRBV18 combines with J gene TRBJ1-1; TRBD1 matches at 7 bases. Germline V gene sequence: CDR1 KGHSH, CDR2 LQKENI. This CDR3 contains 14 residues. Trimming cost V 2 bases and J 4 bases; bases outside gene matches: 4.

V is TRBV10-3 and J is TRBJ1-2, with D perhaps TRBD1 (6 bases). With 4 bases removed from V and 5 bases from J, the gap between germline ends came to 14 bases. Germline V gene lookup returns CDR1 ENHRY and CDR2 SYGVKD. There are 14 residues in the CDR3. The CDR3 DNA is TGTGCCATCAGTGGAGTAACAGGGTGGTATGGCTACACCTTC. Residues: CAISGVTGWYGYTF.

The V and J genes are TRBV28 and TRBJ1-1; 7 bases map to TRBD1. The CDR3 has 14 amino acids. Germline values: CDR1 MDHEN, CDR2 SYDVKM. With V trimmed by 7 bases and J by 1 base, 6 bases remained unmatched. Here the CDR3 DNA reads TGTGCCAGCAAACGACAGGGTTCGAACACTGAAGCTTTCTTT. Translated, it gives CASKRQGSNTEAFF.

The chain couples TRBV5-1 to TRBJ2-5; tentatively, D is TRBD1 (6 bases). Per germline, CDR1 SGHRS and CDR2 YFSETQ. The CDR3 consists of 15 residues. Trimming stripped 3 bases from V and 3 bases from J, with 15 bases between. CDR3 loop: CASSSLQGRKETQYF. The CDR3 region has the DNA TGCGCCAGCAGCTCACTACAGGGACGGAAAGAGACCCAGTACTTC.

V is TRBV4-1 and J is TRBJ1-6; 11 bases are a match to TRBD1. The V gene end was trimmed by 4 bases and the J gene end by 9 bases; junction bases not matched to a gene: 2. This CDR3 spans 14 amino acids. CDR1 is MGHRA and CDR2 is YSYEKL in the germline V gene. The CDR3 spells CASSLGQGGSPLHF. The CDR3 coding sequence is TGCGCCAGCAGCCTGGGACAGGGGGGTTCACCCCTCCACTTT.

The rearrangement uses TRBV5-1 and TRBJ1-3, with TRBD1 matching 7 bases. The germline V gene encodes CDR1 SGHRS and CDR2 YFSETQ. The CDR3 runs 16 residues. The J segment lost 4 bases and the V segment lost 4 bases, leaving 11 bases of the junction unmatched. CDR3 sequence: CASSLQGTRSGNTIYF. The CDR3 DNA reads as TGCGCCAGCAGCCTACAGGGGACTAGATCCGGAAACACCATATATTTT.

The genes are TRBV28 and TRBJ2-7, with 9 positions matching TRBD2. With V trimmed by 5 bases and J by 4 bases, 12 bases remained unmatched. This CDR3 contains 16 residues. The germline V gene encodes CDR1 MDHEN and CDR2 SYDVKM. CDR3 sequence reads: CASSPRLAVKGYEQYF. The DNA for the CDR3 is TGTGCCAGCAGTCCCCGACTAGCGGTGAAGGGTTACGAGCAGTACTTC.

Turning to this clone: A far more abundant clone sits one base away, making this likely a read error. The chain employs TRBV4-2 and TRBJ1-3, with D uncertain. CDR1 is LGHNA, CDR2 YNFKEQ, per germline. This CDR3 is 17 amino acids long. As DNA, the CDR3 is TGTGCCAGCAGCCAAGATACGGTAGCTTCGAACACCGGGGAGCTGCTTTTT. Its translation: CASSQDTVASNTGELLF.

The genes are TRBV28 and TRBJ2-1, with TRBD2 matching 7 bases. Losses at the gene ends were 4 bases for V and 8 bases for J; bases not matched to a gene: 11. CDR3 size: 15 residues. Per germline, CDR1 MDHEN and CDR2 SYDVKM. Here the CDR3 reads CASSSPSGGGDEQFF. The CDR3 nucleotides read TGTGCCAGCAGTTCCCCCTCGGGAGGAGGCGATGAGCAGTTCTTC.

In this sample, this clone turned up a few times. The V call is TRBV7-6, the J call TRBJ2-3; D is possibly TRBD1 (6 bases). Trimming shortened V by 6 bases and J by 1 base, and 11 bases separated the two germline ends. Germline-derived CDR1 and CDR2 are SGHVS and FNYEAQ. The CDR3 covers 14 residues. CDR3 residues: CASRLRQGTDTQYF. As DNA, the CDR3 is TGTGCCAGCAGACTTCGACAGGGCACAGATACGCAGTATTTT. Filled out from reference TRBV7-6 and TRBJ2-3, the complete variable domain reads GAGVSQSPRYKVTKRGQDVALRCDPISGHVSLYWYRQALGQGPEFLTYFNYEAQQDKSGLPNDRFSAERPEGSISTLTIQRTEQRDSAMYRCASRLRQGTDTQYFGPGTRLTVL.

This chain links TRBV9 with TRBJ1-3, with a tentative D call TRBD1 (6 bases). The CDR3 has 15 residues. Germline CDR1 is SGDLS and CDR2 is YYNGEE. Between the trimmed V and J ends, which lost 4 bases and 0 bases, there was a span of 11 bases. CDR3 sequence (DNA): TGTGCCAGCAGCAGGGGGGGGAGCTCTGGAAACACCATATATTTT. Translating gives CASSRGGSSGNTIYF.

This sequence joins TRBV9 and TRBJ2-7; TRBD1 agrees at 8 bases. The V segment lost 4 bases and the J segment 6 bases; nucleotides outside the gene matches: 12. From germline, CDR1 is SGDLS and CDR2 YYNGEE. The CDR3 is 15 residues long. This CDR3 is CASSPQTGVWAEQYF. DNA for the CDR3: TGTGCCAGCAGCCCACAGACAGGGGTTTGGGCCGAGCAGTACTTC.

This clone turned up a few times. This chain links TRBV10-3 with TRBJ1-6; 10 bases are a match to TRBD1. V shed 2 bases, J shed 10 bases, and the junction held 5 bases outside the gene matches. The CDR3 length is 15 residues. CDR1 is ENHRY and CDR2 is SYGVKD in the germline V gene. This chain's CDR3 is CAISEGQGEGSPLHF. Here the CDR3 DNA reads TGTGCCATCAGTGAGGGACAGGGGGAAGGGTCACCCCTCCACTTT.

The CDR3 DNA follows: TGTGCCAGCAGCCCTAGGGGGCGGAACACTGAAGCTTTCTTT. Amino acids: CASSPRGRNTEAFF. V gene TRBV9 combines with J gene TRBJ1-1, with 7 positions matching TRBD1. The CDR3 spans 14 residues. V lost 4 bases, J lost 1 base, and 4 bases stayed unmatched. CDR1 SGDLS and CDR2 YYNGEE come from the germline V gene.

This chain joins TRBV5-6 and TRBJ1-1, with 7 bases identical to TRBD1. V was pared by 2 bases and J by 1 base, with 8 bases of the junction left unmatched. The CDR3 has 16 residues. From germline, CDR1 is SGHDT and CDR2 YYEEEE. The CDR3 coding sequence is TGTGCCAGCAGCTTTGAGGGGGCGCTTGGGAACACTGAAGCTTTCTTT. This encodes CASSFEGALGNTEAFF.

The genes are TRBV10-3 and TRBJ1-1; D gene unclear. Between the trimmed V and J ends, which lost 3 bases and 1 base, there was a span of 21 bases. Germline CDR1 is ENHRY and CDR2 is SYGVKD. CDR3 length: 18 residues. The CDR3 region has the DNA TGTGCCATCAGTGACCTACGTGATTCTGCGGCCCGGAACACTGAAGCTTTCTTT. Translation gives CAISDLRDSAARNTEAFF.

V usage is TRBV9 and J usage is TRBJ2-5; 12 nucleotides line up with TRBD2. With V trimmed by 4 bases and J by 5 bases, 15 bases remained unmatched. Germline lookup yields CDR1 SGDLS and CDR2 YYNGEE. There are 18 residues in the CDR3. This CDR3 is CASSKRLAGANSQETQYF. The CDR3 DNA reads TGTGCCAGCAGCAAAAGACTAGCGGGGGCCAATTCACAGGAGACCCAGTACTTC.

CDR3 loop: CASSESTRGLAGVPSSYEQYF. CDR3 DNA sequence: TGCGCCAGCAGTGAGTCCACTAGGGGACTAGCGGGGGTCCCGAGCTCCTACGAGCAGTACTTC. The rearrangement links TRBV10-1 to TRBJ2-7; the match to TRBD2 covers 14 bases. This CDR3 spans 21 amino acids. V lost 0 bases and J lost 0; bases outside the gene matches: 13. Looked up from germline, CDR1 is WNHNN and CDR2 is SYGVQD (reference sequence).

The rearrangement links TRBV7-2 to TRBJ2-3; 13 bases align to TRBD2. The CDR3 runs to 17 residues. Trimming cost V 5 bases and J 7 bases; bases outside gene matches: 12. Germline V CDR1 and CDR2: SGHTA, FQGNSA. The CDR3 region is CASSPRTPGLAGHTQYF. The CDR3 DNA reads TGTGCCAGCAGCCCCCGGACTCCGGGACTAGCGGGACATACGCAGTATTTT.

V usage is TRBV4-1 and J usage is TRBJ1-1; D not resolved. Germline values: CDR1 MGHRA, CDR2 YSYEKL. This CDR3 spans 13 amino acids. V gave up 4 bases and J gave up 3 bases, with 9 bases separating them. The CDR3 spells CASSLVEYTEAFF. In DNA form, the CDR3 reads TGCGCCAGCAGCCTCGTAGAGTACACTGAAGCTTTCTTT.

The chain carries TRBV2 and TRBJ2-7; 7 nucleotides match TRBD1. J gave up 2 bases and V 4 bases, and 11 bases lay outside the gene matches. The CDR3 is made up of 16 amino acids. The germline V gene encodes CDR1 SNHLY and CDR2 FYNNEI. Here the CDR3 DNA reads TGTGCCAGCAGTGGGCTCGCTCGGGACAGCACCTACGAGCAGTACTTC. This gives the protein CASSGLARDSTYEQYF.

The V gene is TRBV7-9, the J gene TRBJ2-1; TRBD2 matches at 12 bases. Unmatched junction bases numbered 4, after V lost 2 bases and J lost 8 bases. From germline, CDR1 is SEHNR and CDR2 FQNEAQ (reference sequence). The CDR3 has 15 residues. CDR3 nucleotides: TGTGCCAGCAGCTTATTGACTAGCGGGAGCGATGAGCAGTTCTTC. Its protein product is CASSLLTSGSDEQFF.

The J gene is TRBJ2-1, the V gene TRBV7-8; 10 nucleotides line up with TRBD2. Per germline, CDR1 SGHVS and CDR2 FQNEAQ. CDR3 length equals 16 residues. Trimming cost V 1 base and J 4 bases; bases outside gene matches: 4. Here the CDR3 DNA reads TGTGCCAGCAGCTTAGGGCGGACTAGCGGATACAATGAGCAGTTCTTC. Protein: CASSLGRTSGYNEQFF.

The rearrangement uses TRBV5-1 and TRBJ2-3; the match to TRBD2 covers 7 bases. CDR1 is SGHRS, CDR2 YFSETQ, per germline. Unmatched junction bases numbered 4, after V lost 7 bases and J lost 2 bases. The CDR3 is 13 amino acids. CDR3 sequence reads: CASRLAVTDTQYF. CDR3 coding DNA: TGCGCCAGCCGACTAGCCGTCACAGATACGCAGTATTTT.